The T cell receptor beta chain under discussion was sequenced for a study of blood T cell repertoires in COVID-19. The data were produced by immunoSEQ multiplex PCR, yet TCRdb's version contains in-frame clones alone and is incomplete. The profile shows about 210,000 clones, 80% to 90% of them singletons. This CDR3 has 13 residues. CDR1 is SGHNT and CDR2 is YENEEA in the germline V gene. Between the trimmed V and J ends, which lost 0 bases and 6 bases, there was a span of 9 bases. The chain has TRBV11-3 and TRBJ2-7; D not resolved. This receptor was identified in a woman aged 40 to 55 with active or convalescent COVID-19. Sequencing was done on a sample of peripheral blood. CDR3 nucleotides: TGTGCCAGCAGCTTAGAGGGCCACCTCGAGCAGTACTTC. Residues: CASSLEGHLEQYF. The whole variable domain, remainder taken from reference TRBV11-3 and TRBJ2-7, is EAGVVQSPRYKIIEKKQPVAFWCNPISGHNTLYWYLQNLGQGPELLIRYENEEAVDDSQLPKDRFSAERLKGVDSTLKIQPAELGDSAVYLCASSLEGHLEQYFGPGTRLTVT.